This TCR beta chain was recovered during a study of blood T cell repertoires in COVID-19. Study summary: Sources were T cells, B-cell-depleted T cells, or PBMCs; the material itself was cDNA or gDNA.

The authors' processing: From reference gene primer amplification, estimates of nucleated cell counts were derived. Assay used: immunoSEQ multiplex PCR; TCRdb lists only in-frame clones, some missing. V, J and clone size are those of that table, while D and trimming were read from the DNA. The sample includes roughly 400,000 clones, 90% of them seen just once. Germline lookup yields CDR1 KGHDR and CDR2 SFDVKD. V lost 3 bases to trimming and J lost 4 bases, with 11 bases between them. The CDR3 is 14 amino acids. Clinical history as reported by participants underpinned cohort assignment. Cohort 3 donors counted as recovered after two negative PCRs, clearance, or resolved symptoms.

This clonotype was sampled from a man younger than 30 who had recovered from COVID-19. V is TRBV24-1 and J is TRBJ1-2, with no clear D. Sequences were obtained from PBMCs or T cells enriched from blood (not recorded which). The CDR3 spells CATSDPRGFYGYTF. CDR3 in DNA: TGTGCCACCAGTGATCCTAGAGGGTTCTATGGCTACACCTTC.